Listed below are T cell receptor beta chains from one sample, sequenced in a study of STAT3 mutations in large granular lymphocyte leukemia. Here immunoSEQ multiplex PCR was the method, and the copy in TCRdb shows in-frame clones only, minus some. Of 7,500 to 10,000 clones in the sample, approximately 92% were seen once. Sequencing was done on a sample of peripheral blood mononuclear cells. These receptors were taken from a man in his sixties with T-cell large granular lymphocyte leukemia. Some clones in this sample may be carry-over from other donors' samples. Both conserved end residues are part of each CDR3. A D gene is named only where the DNA matches it firmly. Not all rows give a size; the values are once, few, many and, for expanded clones, a class.

D gene: NA
J gene: TRBJ2-2
clone size: NA
V gene: TRBV10-3
CDR3 DNA: TGTGCCATCAGAGAGCGGGCGAACACCGGGGAGCTGTTTTTT
CDR3 protein: CAIRERANTGELFF

D gene: TRBD2
J gene: TRBJ2-3
clone size: NA
V gene: TRBV20-1
CDR3 DNA: TGCAGACCGGGGGGGGATACGCAGTATTTT
CDR3 protein: CRPGGDTQYF

D gene: NA
J gene: TRBJ2-2
clone size: NA
V gene: TRBV10-3
CDR3 DNA: TGTGCCATCAGTGAGGCCGGGGCGTTGGACACCGGGGAGCTGTTTTTT
CDR3 protein: CAISEAGALDTGELFF

D gene: NA
J gene: TRBJ2-1
clone size: once
V gene: TRBV29-1
CDR3 DNA: TGCAGCGCTGGACAGCTAGTAACGGGAATGAAGCAGTTCTTC
CDR3 protein: CSAGQLVTGMKQFF

D gene: TRBD1
J gene: TRBJ1-3
clone size: NA
V gene: TRBV11-2
CDR3 DNA: TGTGCCAGCAGCCCGCGGACAGGGGGCTCTGGAAACACCATATATTTT
CDR3 protein: CASSPRTGGSGNTIYF

D gene: NA
J gene: TRBJ1-5
clone size: once
V gene: TRBV28
CDR3 DNA: TGTGCCAGCGTCGGGACGGGTGGCAATCAGCCCCAGCATTTT
CDR3 protein: CASVGTGGNQPQHF

D gene: NA
J gene: TRBJ1-2
clone size: NA
V gene: TRBV5-1
CDR3 DNA: TGCGCCAGCAGCTTGGCTTCAGGGTTAGCTAACTATGGCTACACCTTC
CDR3 protein: CASSLASGLANYGYTF

D gene: NA
J gene: TRBJ1-4
clone size: NA
V gene: TRBV5-1
CDR3 DNA: TGCGCCAGCAGCTTCACAGGTTTTAATGAAAAACTGTTTTTT
CDR3 protein: CASSFTGFNEKLFF

D gene: NA
J gene: TRBJ2-7
clone size: NA
V gene: TRBV7-9
CDR3 DNA: TGTGCCAGCAGCTTAAACTTTAGCCCAGTTAAACCGAACGAGCAGTACTTC
CDR3 protein: CASSLNFSPVKPNEQYF

D gene: NA
J gene: TRBJ2-2
clone size: NA
V gene: TRBV5-1
CDR3 DNA: TGCGCCAGCAGCCCTCGGACACCAATGGGCGGGGAGCTGTTTTTT
CDR3 protein: CASSPRTPMGGELFF

D gene: TRBD2
J gene: TRBJ2-1
clone size: NA
V gene: TRBV7-6
CDR3 DNA: TGTGCCAGCCTTAGCGGGAGTAACCCCCTCTACAATGAGCAGTTCTTC
CDR3 protein: CASLSGSNPLYNEQFF

D gene: NA
J gene: TRBJ2-7
clone size: NA
V gene: TRBV7-6
CDR3 DNA: TGTGCCAGCAGCTTAGCGGGACACGGAGGGGTGGACGAGCAGTACTTC
CDR3 protein: CASSLAGHGGVDEQYF

D gene: NA
J gene: TRBJ2-2
clone size: NA
V gene: TRBV13
CDR3 DNA: TGTGCCAGCAGCTCATTCAGTTTCTCGAACACCGGGGAGCTGTTTTTT
CDR3 protein: CASSSFSFSNTGELFF

D gene: TRBD1
J gene: TRBJ1-6
clone size: NA
V gene: TRBV19
CDR3 DNA: TGTGCCAGTACACGACAGGGAACGTCACCCCTCCACTTT
CDR3 protein: CASTRQGTSPLHF

D gene: TRBD1
J gene: TRBJ1-1
clone size: NA
V gene: TRBV7-3
CDR3 DNA: TGTGCCAGCAGCTACGACAGGGAATCTGAAGCTTTCTTT
CDR3 protein: CASSYDRESEAFF

D gene: TRBD2
J gene: TRBJ2-1
clone size: NA
V gene: TRBV28
CDR3 DNA: TGTGCCAGCAGTTTCCCCTCCCCCTCTAGGTGGGCGGGAGGGTCCAATGAGCAGTTCTTC
CDR3 protein: CASSFPSPSRWAGGSNEQFF

D gene: NA
J gene: TRBJ2-5
clone size: NA
V gene: TRBV7-9
CDR3 DNA: TGTGCCAGCAGCCGTGTAGGAGGGGCGGCAGAGACCCAGTACTTC
CDR3 protein: CASSRVGGAAETQYF

D gene: NA
J gene: TRBJ2-1
clone size: NA
V gene: TRBV7-2
CDR3 DNA: TGTGCCAGCAGCTCCGCTGGGGACTGGCTCAATGAGCAGTTCTTC
CDR3 protein: CASSSAGDWLNEQFF

D gene: NA
J gene: TRBJ2-1
clone size: NA
V gene: TRBV29-1
CDR3 DNA: TGCAGCGTGGTCACCGGGACACCAACATACAATGAGCAGTTCTTC
CDR3 protein: CSVVTGTPTYNEQFF

D gene: NA
J gene: TRBJ1-1
clone size: NA
V gene: TRBV5-1
CDR3 DNA: TGCGCCAGCCGCGGGATCATGAACACTGAAGCTTTCTTT
CDR3 protein: CASRGIMNTEAFF

D gene: TRBD2
J gene: TRBJ2-7
clone size: NA
V gene: TRBV19
CDR3 DNA: TGTGCCAGTAGTAACCGGACTAGCGGTCCCTACGAGCAGTACTTC
CDR3 protein: CASSNRTSGPYEQYF

D gene: TRBD2
J gene: TRBJ2-5
clone size: NA
V gene: TRBV11-2
CDR3 DNA: TGTGCCAGCAGCCCCCAACCAAACGGGGGGGAGACCCAGTACTTC
CDR3 protein: CASSPQPNGGETQYF

D gene: NA
J gene: TRBJ1-6
clone size: NA
V gene: TRBV30
CDR3 DNA: TGTGCCTGGAAAGGAGGCACTGGGGCAGGAAGGGCGTCACCCCTCCACTTT
CDR3 protein: CAWKGGTGAGRASPLHF

D gene: NA
J gene: TRBJ2-3
clone size: NA
V gene: TRBV18
CDR3 DNA: TGTGCCAGCTCACCCCCGAGCTCGGCAGATACGCAGTATTTT
CDR3 protein: CASSPPSSADTQYF

D gene: NA
J gene: TRBJ1-4
clone size: once
V gene: TRBV23-1
CDR3 DNA: TGCGCCAGCAGTCAATATCCGCCGCAGCTGAATGAAAAACTGTTTTTT
CDR3 protein: CASSQYPPQLNEKLFF

D gene: NA
J gene: TRBJ2-4
clone size: once
V gene: TRBV25-1
CDR3 DNA: TGTGCCAGCAGTGAGTCCGGGGGCGCCCAAAACATTCAGTACTTC
CDR3 protein: CASSESGGAQNIQYF

D gene: TRBD1
J gene: TRBJ1-2
clone size: NA
V gene: TRBV7-9
CDR3 DNA: TGTGCCAGCAGCGTAAGTGCTCGGACAGGGGTCGGCTACACCTTC
CDR3 protein: CASSVSARTGVGYTF

D gene: NA
J gene: TRBJ2-7
clone size: few
V gene: TRBV7-2
CDR3 DNA: TGTGCCAGCAGCGTGGCGGGCGACAGCCACTACGAGCAGTACTTC
CDR3 protein: CASSVAGDSHYEQYF

D gene: NA
J gene: TRBJ1-1
clone size: NA
V gene: TRBV10-3
CDR3 DNA: TGTGCCATCAGTGACGTGGGTATTGAAGCTTTCTTT
CDR3 protein: CAISDVGIEAFF

D gene: NA
J gene: TRBJ1-2
clone size: once
V gene: TRBV27
CDR3 DNA: TGTGCCAGCAGCCCCTCGGCGGGGACATCCTATGGCTACACCTTC
CDR3 protein: CASSPSAGTSYGYTF

D gene: NA
J gene: TRBJ1-1
clone size: NA
V gene: TRBV6-5
CDR3 DNA: TGTGCCAGCAGTTACTCGATGACGATTATGAACACTGAAGCTTTCTTT
CDR3 protein: CASSYSMTIMNTEAFF

D gene: NA
J gene: TRBJ1-2
clone size: few
V gene: TRBV6-5
CDR3 DNA: TGTGCCAGCAACAACAGGGTCTATGGCTACACCTTC
CDR3 protein: CASNNRVYGYTF

D gene: NA
J gene: TRBJ1-5
clone size: NA
V gene: TRBV5-1
CDR3 DNA: TGCGCCAGCAGCCCTGGACAGAACAATCAGCCCCAGCATTTT
CDR3 protein: CASSPGQNNQPQHF